The rows below give T cell receptor beta chains drawn from one sample of a study of shared clonotypes between healthy human individuals. The method was immunoSEQ multiplex PCR; TCRdb's version includes in-frame clones alone and lacks a portion of them. The sample lists over 700,000 clones; 55% to 80% were seen once. Source material: memory CD4+ T cells sorted from blood. The receptors shown here come from a woman in her 30s in good health. Both conserved end residues are part of each CDR3. The order of the fields is J gene, V gene, D gene, clone size, CDR3 protein, CDR3 DNA. D genes are given only for firm matches. Size tells how often a clone was seen (once, few, many) or the class of an expanded clone, and some rows leave it out.

J gene: TRBJ1-5; V gene: TRBV2; D gene: -; clone size: -; CDR3 protein: CATRGEGSQPQHF; CDR3 DNA: TGTGCCACTCGGGGGGAGGGATCCCAGCCCCAGCATTTT
J gene: TRBJ2-1; V gene: TRBV7-2; D gene: TRBD2; clone size: -; CDR3 protein: CASSYSGGAYNEQFF; CDR3 DNA: TGTGCCAGCAGTTATAGCGGGGGGGCCTACAATGAGCAGTTCTTC
J gene: TRBJ2-7; V gene: TRBV6-1; D gene: -; clone size: -; CDR3 protein: CASSERSGNEQYF; CDR3 DNA: TGTGCCAGCAGTGAAAGGTCAGGTAACGAGCAGTACTTC
J gene: TRBJ2-3; V gene: TRBV18; D gene: TRBD2; clone size: -; CDR3 protein: CASSPTTSGSLADTQYF; CDR3 DNA: TGTGCCAGCTCACCAACGACTAGCGGGAGTTTGGCAGATACGCAGTATTTT
J gene: TRBJ2-7; V gene: TRBV4-1; D gene: TRBD1; clone size: -; CDR3 protein: CASSLAMGQGPYEQYF; CDR3 DNA: TGCGCCAGCAGCCTAGCAATGGGACAGGGCCCCTACGAGCAGTACTTC
J gene: TRBJ1-4; V gene: TRBV6-4; D gene: TRBD1; clone size: -; CDR3 protein: CASGQGNEKLFF; CDR3 DNA: TGTGCCAGCGGACAGGGGAATGAAAAACTGTTTTTT
J gene: TRBJ2-2; V gene: TRBV18; D gene: TRBD2; clone size: -; CDR3 protein: CASSPLPSGRNTGELFF; CDR3 DNA: TGTGCCAGCTCACCCTTACCCAGCGGGAGGAACACCGGGGAGCTGTTTTTT
J gene: TRBJ1-1; V gene: TRBV6-6; D gene: -; clone size: few; CDR3 protein: CASRGHLNTEAFF; CDR3 DNA: TGTGCCAGCAGGGGACATTTGAACACTGAAGCTTTCTTT
J gene: TRBJ1-5; V gene: TRBV19; D gene: -; clone size: -; CDR3 protein: CASSISPGVGLRPQHF; CDR3 DNA: TGTGCCAGTAGTATTTCGCCCGGGGTTGGGCTCCGGCCCCAGCATTTT
J gene: TRBJ2-7; V gene: TRBV11-3; D gene: TRBD2; clone size: -; CDR3 protein: CASSKSGAYEQYF; CDR3 DNA: TGTGCCAGCAGCAAGAGCGGGGCCTACGAGCAGTACTTC
J gene: TRBJ2-7; V gene: TRBV28; D gene: -; clone size: -; CDR3 protein: CASSAYLRSYEQYF; CDR3 DNA: TGTGCCAGCAGTGCCTACTTAAGAAGTTACGAGCAGTACTTC
J gene: TRBJ2-5; V gene: TRBV30; D gene: -; clone size: once; CDR3 protein: CAWGGQETQYF; CDR3 DNA: TGTGCCTGGGGGGGCCAAGAGACCCAGTACTTC
J gene: TRBJ2-1; V gene: TRBV18; D gene: TRBD1; clone size: -; CDR3 protein: CASSTKTGVSYNEQFF; CDR3 DNA: TGTGCCAGCTCAACGAAGACAGGGGTTAGCTACAATGAGCAGTTCTTC
J gene: TRBJ2-7; V gene: TRBV19; D gene: TRBD2; clone size: -; CDR3 protein: CASSLGLADYEQYF; CDR3 DNA: TGTGCCAGTAGTCTGGGGCTAGCGGACTACGAGCAGTACTTC
J gene: TRBJ2-2; V gene: TRBV7-3; D gene: TRBD2; clone size: -; CDR3 protein: CASSLTLGTSGSTGELFF; CDR3 DNA: TGTGCCAGCAGCTTAACGCTTGGGACTAGCGGAAGCACCGGGGAGCTGTTTTTT
J gene: TRBJ1-3; V gene: TRBV5-6; D gene: -; clone size: -; CDR3 protein: CASSLGSPGNTIYF; CDR3 DNA: TGTGCCAGCAGCTTGGGCTCGCCTGGAAACACCATATATTTT
J gene: TRBJ1-5; V gene: TRBV30; D gene: TRBD1; clone size: few; CDR3 protein: CAWSINRGSNQPQHF; CDR3 DNA: TGTGCCTGGAGTATAAACAGGGGCAGCAATCAGCCCCAGCATTTT
J gene: TRBJ2-2; V gene: TRBV7-6; D gene: -; clone size: -; CDR3 protein: CASSKAGTNTGELFF; CDR3 DNA: TGTGCCAGCAGCAAAGCAGGGACGAACACCGGGGAGCTGTTTTTT
J gene: TRBJ2-7; V gene: TRBV5-1; D gene: -; clone size: once; CDR3 protein: CASSLHIRKASEQYF; CDR3 DNA: TGCGCCAGCAGCTTGCACATCCGTAAGGCGAGTGAGCAGTACTTC
J gene: TRBJ1-1; V gene: TRBV4-2; D gene: -; clone size: -; CDR3 protein: CASSQVGFQGNTEAFF; CDR3 DNA: TGTGCCAGCAGCCAAGTAGGCTTCCAGGGGAACACTGAAGCTTTCTTT
J gene: TRBJ1-4; V gene: TRBV10-3; D gene: -; clone size: few; CDR3 protein: CAISESGTREKLFF; CDR3 DNA: TGTGCCATCAGTGAGTCAGGGACTCGAGAAAAACTGTTTTTT
J gene: TRBJ2-3; V gene: TRBV19; D gene: -; clone size: -; CDR3 protein: CASSLTQRATGGDTQYF; CDR3 DNA: TGTGCCAGTAGTCTGACCCAGCGGGCAACCGGGGGAGATACGCAGTATTTT
J gene: TRBJ1-2; V gene: TRBV5-4; D gene: -; clone size: once; CDR3 protein: CASSLGRYDYGYTF; CDR3 DNA: TGTGCCAGCAGCTTGGGCCGCTACGACTATGGCTACACCTTC
J gene: TRBJ2-1; V gene: TRBV5-4; D gene: TRBD2; clone size: once; CDR3 protein: CASSLVSGSHNEQFF; CDR3 DNA: TGTGCCAGCAGCTTGGTTAGCGGGAGCCACAATGAGCAGTTCTTC
J gene: TRBJ2-3; V gene: TRBV5-1; D gene: TRBD2; clone size: -; CDR3 protein: CASSPSTSGRAADTQYF; CDR3 DNA: TGCGCCAGCAGCCCCTCGACTAGCGGGAGGGCCGCAGATACGCAGTATTTT
J gene: TRBJ2-7; V gene: TRBV11-2; D gene: -; clone size: -; CDR3 protein: CASSRPPGTYEQYF; CDR3 DNA: TGTGCCAGCAGCCGCCCCCCGGGGACCTACGAGCAGTACTTC